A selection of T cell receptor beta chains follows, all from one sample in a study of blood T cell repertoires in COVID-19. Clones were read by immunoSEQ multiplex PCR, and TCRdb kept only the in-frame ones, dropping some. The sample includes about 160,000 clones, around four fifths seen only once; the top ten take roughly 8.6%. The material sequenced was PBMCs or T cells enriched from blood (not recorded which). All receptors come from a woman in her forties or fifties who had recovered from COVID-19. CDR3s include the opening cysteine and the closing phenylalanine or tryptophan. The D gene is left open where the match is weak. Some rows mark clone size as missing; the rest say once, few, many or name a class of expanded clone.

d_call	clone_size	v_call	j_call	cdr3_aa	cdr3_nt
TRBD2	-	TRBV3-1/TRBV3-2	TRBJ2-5	CASSPLGTSGGRRETQYF	TGTGCCAGCAGTCCCCTAGGGACTAGCGGGGGGCGCCGGGAGACCCAGTACTTC
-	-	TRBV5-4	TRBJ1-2	CASRAAATGFGNYGYTF	TGTGCCAGCAGGGCTGCGGCTACAGGGTTTGGGAACTATGGCTACACCTTC
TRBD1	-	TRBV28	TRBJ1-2	CASSFDRAGYTF	TGTGCCAGCAGTTTCGACAGGGCCGGCTACACCTTC
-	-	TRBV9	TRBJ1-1	CASSLREGGTTFNTEAFF	TGTGCCAGCAGCCTGAGGGAGGGGGGGACCACCTTTAACACTGAAGCTTTCTTT
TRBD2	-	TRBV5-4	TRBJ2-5	CASGRAVGETQYF	TGTGCCAGCGGGAGGGCTGTGGGAGAGACCCAGTACTTC
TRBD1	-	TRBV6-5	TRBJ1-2	CASSYRGQAGGYTF	TGTGCCAGCAGTTATAGGGGACAGGCGGGTGGCTACACCTTC
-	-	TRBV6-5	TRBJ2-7	CASRPGSMTYEQYF	TGTGCCAGCAGACCGGGTTCTATGACCTACGAGCAGTACTTC
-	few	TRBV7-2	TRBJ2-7	CASSWAGGLYEQYF	TGTGCCAGCAGCTGGGCCGGGGGACTCTACGAGCAGTACTTC
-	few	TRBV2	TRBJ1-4	CASSVGGGNPKLFF	TGTGCCAGCAGTGTCGGGGGGGGCAACCCCAAACTGTTTTTT
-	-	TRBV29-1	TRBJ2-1	CSVVGADSPNEQFF	TGCAGCGTTGTAGGGGCTGACAGCCCCAATGAGCAGTTCTTC
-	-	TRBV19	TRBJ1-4	CASSRRANEKLFF	TGTGCCAGTAGTCGGCGGGCTAATGAAAAACTGTTTTTT
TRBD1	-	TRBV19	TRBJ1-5	CASSRDSYNQPQHF	TGTGCCAGTAGCAGGGACAGCTATAATCAGCCCCAGCATTTT
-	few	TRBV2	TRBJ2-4	CASSEGSGVENIQYF	TGTGCCAGCAGTGAGGGATCGGGAGTGGAAAACATTCAGTACTTC
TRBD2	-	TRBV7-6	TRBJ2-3	CASSSYGGAIDTQYF	TGTGCCAGCAGCTCGTACGGGGGGGCGATAGATACGCAGTATTTT
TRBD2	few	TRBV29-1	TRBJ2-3	CSVDRGEPQYF	TGCAGCGTTGATCGGGGGGAGCCGCAGTATTTT
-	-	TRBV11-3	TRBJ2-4	CASSLDRGLRVQNIQYF	TGTGCCAGCAGCTTAGATCGAGGGTTGAGGGTACAAAACATTCAGTACTTC
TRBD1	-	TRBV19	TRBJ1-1	CASSRGQGVTEAFF	TGTGCCAGTAGTAGGGGACAGGGGGTGACTGAAGCTTTCTTT
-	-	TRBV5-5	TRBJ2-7	CASSSPGEQYF	TGTGCCAGCAGCTCACCGGGCGAGCAGTACTTC
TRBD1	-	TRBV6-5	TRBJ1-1	CASTTGGANTEAFF	TGTGCCAGCACTACAGGGGGCGCGAACACTGAAGCTTTCTTT
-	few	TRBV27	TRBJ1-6	CASSSGRGLPLHF	TGTGCCAGCAGTTCTGGGAGGGGCCTCCCCCTCCACTTT
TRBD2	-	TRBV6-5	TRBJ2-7	CASSPGSAGSYEQYF	TGTGCCAGCAGCCCCGGGTCAGCGGGGAGCTACGAGCAGTACTTC
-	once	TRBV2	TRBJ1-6	CASVGGEGSYNSPLHF	TGTGCCAGCGTGGGGGGTGAGGGCTCCTATAATTCACCCCTCCACTTT
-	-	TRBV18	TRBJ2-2	CASSLRQDTGELFF	TGTGCCAGCTCACTTAGACAGGACACCGGGGAGCTGTTTTTT
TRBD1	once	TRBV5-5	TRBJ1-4	CASSWDRGAGEKLFF	TGTGCCAGCAGCTGGGACAGGGGTGCGGGTGAAAAACTGTTTTTT
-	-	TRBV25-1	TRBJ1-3	CASSFGSSGNTIYF	TGTGCCAGCAGTTTCGGGAGCTCTGGAAACACCATATATTTT
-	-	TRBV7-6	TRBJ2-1	CASSLQGGPYNEQFF	TGTGCCAGCAGCTTGCAGGGAGGTCCCTACAATGAGCAGTTCTTC
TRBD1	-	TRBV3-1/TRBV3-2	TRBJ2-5	CASSQDLIGGDRGQETQYF	TGTGCCAGCAGCCAAGATCTAATCGGAGGAGACAGGGGGCAAGAGACCCAGTACTTC
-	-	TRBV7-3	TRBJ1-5	CASSRRSGGGLYNQPQHF	TGTGCCAGCAGCCGGAGGTCGGGGGGCGGCCTATACAATCAGCCCCAGCATTTT
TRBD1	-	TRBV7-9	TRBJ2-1	CASRSRDRDIYNEQFF	TGTGCCAGCAGGTCGCGGGACAGGGACATTTACAATGAGCAGTTCTTC
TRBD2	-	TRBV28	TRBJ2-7	CASSSTGTSIYEQYF	TGTGCCAGCAGTAGCACCGGGACTAGTATCTACGAGCAGTACTTC
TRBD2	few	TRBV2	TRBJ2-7	CASSEAPGLAVSEQYF	TGTGCCAGCAGTGAAGCTCCGGGACTAGCGGTTAGTGAGCAGTACTTC
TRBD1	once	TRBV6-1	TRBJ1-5	CASSEDRRRYF	TGTGCCAGCAGTGAGGACAGGAGAAGGTATTTT
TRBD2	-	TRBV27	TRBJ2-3	CASSWETSGRYTDTQYF	TGTGCCAGCAGCTGGGAGACTAGCGGGAGGTACACAGATACGCAGTATTTT
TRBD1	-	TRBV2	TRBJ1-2	CASKAGGNGYTF	TGTGCCAGCAAGGCAGGGGGGAATGGCTACACCTTC
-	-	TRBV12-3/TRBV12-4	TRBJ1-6	CASSRRKDSPLHF	TGTGCCAGCAGCCGGAGGAAGGATTCACCCCTCCACTTT
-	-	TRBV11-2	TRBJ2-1	CASSFHPAGNNEQFF	TGTGCCAGCAGCTTTCATCCAGCGGGCAACAATGAGCAGTTCTTC
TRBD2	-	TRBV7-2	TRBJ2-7	CASSSLAVSSYEQYF	TGTGCCAGCAGCTCGCTAGCGGTTAGCTCCTACGAGCAGTACTTC